This T cell receptor beta chain was found in a study of Tregs in tolerant kidney transplant recipients. Method: immunoSEQ multiplex PCR; TCRdb's copy keeps in-frame clones and lacks some. The sample records about 69,000 clones, roughly 91% being singletons. The length of the CDR3 is 13 residues. The V and J ends lost 5 bases and 4 bases, in that order; junction bases with no gene match: 3. Germline-derived CDR1 and CDR2 are GTSNPN and SVGIG (reference sequence). This TCR was sampled from a human donor who received a combined kidney and bone marrow transplant. The input for sequencing was CD4+ T cells from blood, taken before the transplant. The J gene is TRBJ2-5, the V gene TRBV30; 11 bases map to TRBD1. The CDR3 loop reads CAWGTGGGETQYF. The DNA of the CDR3 is TGTGCCTGGGGGACAGGGGGGGGAGAGACCCAGTACTTC.